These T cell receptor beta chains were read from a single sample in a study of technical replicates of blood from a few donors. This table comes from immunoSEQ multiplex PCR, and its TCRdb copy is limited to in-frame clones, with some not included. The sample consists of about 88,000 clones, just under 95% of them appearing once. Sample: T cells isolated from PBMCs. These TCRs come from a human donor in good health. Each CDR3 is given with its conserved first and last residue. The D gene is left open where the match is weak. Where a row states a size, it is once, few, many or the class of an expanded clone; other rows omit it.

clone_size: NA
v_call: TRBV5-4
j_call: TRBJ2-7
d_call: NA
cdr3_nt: TGTGCCAGCAGCCGGGACTCCCAGAGCTCCTACGAGCAGTACTTC
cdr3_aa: CASSRDSQSSYEQYF

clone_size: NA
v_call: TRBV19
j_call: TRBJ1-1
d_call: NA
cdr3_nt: TGTGCCAGTACACGGGGGAACACTGAAGCTTTCTTT
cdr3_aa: CASTRGNTEAFF

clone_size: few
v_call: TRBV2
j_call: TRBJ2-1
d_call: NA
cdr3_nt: TGTGCCAGCAGTCATGGATTAGGCGGGGACAATGAGCAGTTCTTC
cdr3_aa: CASSHGLGGDNEQFF

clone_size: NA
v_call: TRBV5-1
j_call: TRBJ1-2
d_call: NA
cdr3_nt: TGCGCCAGCAGCTTGGAACAGGCTATGGGCTACACCTTC
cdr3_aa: CASSLEQAMGYTF

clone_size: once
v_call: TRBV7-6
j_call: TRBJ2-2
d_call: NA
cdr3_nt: TGTGCCAGCAGCTTAGATTACAGGGCGAACACCGGGGAGCTGTTTTTT
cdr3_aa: CASSLDYRANTGELFF

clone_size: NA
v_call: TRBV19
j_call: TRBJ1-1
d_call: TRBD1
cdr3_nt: TGTGCCAGTAGTGCCGGACAGGGAGGCACTGAAGCTTTCTTT
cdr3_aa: CASSAGQGGTEAFF

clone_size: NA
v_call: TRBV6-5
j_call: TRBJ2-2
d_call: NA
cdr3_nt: TGTGCCAGCAGTCCCCTCGGGAACACCGGGGAGCTGTTTTTT
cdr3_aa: CASSPLGNTGELFF

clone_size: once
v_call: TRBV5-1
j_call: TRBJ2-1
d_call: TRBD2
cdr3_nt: TGCGCCAGCAGAGGGGGGCTAGCGGGAGAAACCTACAATGAGCAGTTCTTC
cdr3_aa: CASRGGLAGETYNEQFF

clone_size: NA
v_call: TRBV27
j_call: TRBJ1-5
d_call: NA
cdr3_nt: TGTGCCAGCAGCCTACAGGGTAGCAATCAGCCCCAGCATTTT
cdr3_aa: CASSLQGSNQPQHF

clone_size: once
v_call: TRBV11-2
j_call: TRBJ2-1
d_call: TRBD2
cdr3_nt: TGTGCCAGCAAAAGACTAGCGGAAAACAATGAGCAGTTCTTC
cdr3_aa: CASKRLAENNEQFF

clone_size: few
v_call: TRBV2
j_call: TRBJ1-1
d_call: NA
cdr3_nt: TGTGCCAGCAGCGTGGATGGGGGGGCTGAAGCTTTCTTT
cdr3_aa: CASSVDGGAEAFF

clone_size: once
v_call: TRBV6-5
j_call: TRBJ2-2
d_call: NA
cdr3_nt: TGTGCCAGCAGTAACTGGGGGGGGGCCACCGGGGAGCTGTTTTTT
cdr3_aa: CASSNWGGATGELFF